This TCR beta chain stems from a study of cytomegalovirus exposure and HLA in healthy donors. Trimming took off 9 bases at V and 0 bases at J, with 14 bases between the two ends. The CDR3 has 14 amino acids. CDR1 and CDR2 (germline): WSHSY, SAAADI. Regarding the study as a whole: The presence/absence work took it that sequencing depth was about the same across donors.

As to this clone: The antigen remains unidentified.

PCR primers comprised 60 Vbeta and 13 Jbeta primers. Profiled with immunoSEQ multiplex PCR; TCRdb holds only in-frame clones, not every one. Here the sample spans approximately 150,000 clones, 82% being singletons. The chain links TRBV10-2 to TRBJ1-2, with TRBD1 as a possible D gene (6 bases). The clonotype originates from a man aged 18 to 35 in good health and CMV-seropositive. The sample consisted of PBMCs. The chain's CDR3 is CASKQGTTNYGYTF. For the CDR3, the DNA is TGCGCCAGTAAACAGGGCACAACTAACTATGGCTACACCTTC.